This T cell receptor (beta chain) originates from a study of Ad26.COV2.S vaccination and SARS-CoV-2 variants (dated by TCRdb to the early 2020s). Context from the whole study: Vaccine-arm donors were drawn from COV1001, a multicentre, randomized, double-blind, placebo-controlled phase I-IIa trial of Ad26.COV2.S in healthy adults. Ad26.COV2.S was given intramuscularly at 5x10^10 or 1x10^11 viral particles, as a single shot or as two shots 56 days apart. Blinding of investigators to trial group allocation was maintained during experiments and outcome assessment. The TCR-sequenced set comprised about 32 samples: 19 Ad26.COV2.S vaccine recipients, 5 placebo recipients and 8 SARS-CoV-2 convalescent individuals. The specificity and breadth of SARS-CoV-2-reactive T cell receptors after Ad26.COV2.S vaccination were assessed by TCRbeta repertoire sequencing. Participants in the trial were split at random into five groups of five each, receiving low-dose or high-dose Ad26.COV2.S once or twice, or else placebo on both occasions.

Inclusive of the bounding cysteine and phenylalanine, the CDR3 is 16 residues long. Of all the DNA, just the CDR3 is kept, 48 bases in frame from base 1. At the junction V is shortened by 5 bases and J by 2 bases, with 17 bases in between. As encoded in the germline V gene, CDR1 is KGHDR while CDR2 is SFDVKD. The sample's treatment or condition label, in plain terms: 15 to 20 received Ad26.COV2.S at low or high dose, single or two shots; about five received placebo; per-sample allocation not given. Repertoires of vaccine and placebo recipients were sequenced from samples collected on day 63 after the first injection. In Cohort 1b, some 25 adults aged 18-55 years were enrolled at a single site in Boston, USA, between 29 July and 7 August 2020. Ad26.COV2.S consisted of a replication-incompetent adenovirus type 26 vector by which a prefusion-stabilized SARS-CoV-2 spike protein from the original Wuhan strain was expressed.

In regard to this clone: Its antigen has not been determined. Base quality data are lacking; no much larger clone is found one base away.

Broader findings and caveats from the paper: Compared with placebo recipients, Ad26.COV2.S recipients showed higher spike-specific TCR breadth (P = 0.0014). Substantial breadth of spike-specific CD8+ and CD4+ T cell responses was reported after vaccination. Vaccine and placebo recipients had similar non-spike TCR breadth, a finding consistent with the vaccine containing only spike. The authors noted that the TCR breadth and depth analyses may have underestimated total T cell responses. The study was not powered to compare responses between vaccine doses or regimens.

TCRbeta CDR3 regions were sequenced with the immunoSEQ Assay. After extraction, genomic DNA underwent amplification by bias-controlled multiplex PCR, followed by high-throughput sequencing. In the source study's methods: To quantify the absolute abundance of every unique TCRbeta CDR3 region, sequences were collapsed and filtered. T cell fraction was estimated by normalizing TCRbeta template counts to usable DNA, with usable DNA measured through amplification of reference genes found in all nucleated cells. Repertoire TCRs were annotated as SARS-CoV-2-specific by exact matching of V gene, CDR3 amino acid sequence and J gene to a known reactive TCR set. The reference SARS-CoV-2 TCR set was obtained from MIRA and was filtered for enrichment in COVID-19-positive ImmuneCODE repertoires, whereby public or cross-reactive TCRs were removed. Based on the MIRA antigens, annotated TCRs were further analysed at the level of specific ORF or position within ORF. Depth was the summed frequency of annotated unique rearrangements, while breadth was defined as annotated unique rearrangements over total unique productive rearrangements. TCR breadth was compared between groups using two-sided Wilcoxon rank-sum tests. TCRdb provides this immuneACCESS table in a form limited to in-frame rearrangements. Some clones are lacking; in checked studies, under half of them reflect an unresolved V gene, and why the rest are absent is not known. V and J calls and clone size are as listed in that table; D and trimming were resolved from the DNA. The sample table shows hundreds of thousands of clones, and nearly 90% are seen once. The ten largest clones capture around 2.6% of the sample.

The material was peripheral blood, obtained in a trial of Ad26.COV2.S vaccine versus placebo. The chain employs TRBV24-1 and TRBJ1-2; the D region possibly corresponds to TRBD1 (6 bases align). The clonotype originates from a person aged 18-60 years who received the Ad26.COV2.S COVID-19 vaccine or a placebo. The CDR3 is CATSGGVRGKNYGYTF. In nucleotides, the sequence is TGTGCCACCAGTGGGGGAGTAAGGGGGAAGAACTATGGCTACACCTTC.